This is a list of T cell receptor beta chains from one sample in a study of CD8+CD57+ T cells in acquired aplastic anemia. Via MiXCR, TCRdb re-called the reads, giving one row per CDR3 protein. The table shows some 180,000 distinct CDR3 sequences, with roughly 65% occurring only once. Input material: sorted CD4+, CD8+, or CD8+CD57+ T cells (not recorded which) from PBMCs. The receptors originated from a human donor with aplastic anemia. CDR3s include the opening cysteine and the closing phenylalanine or tryptophan. Each record gives: J gene, clone size, D gene, V gene, CDR3 protein, CDR3 DNA. D genes are given only for firm matches. Only some rows state a clone size, as once, few, many or a class for expanded clones.

TRBJ2-1 few - TRBV2 CASSEARVGEQFF TGTGCCAGCAGTGAAGCGCGGGTGGGTGAGCAGTTCTTC
TRBJ1-2 - TRBD1 TRBV2 CASRPIQGAHGYTF TGTGCCAGCAGACCGATTCAGGGGGCGCATGGCTACACCTTC
TRBJ2-7 - - TRBV11-3 CASSLIPGDTRSYEQYF TGTGCCAGCAGCTTAATTCCGGGGGACACTCGCTCCTACGAGCAGTACTTC
TRBJ2-7 - TRBD1 TRBV7-9 CASSPPRQGAYEQYF TGTGCCAGCAGCCCTCCACGACAGGGGGCCTACGAGCAGTACTTC
TRBJ1-1 many - TRBV25-1 CASSDPTGNTEAFF TGTGCCAGCAGTGACCCGACAGGGAACACTGAAGCTTTCTTT
TRBJ2-5 - TRBD2 TRBV7-2 CASSLGVAGGQETQYF TGTGCCAGCAGCTTAGGGGTAGCGGGGGGCCAAGAGACCCAGTACTTC
TRBJ2-1 few - TRBV2 CASSEVRGGNEQFF TGTGCCAGCAGTGAAGTTCGAGGCGGCAATGAGCAGTTCTTC
TRBJ2-5 - TRBD1 TRBV10-3 CAISESYRDRGSQPQYF TGTGCCATCAGTGAGTCCTACCGGGACAGGGGCAGCCAGCCCCAGTACTTC
TRBJ1-1 - - TRBV2 CASSVQGLNTEAFF TGTGCCAGCAGTGTACAGGGCCTGAACACTGAAGCTTTCTTT
TRBJ1-1 - - TRBV9 CASSQGYGTEAFF TGTGCCAGCAGCCAGGGTTACGGAACTGAAGCTTTCTTT
TRBJ2-1 - TRBD2 TRBV2 CASSVRVVAGAYNEQFF TGTGCCAGCAGTGTGAGGGTTGTAGCGGGGGCCTACAATGAGCAGTTCTTC
TRBJ1-2 - TRBD1 TRBV7-9 CASSLGQFLDGYTF TGTGCCAGCAGCTTGGGACAGTTCCTCGATGGCTACACCTTC
TRBJ1-6 - - TRBV7-9 CASSLDLTPLHF TGTGCCAGCAGCTTAGATCTCACACCCCTCCACTTT
TRBJ2-2 - - TRBV6-1 CASSVWGVNTGELFF TGTGCCAGCAGTGTGTGGGGGGTGAACACCGGGGAGCTGTTTTTT
TRBJ2-3 few - TRBV9 CASSPPGTTSTDTQYF TGTGCCAGCTCACCACCAGGGACAACAAGCACAGATACGCAGTATTTT
TRBJ1-6 - - TRBV7-9 CAISELQANSPLHF TGTGCCATCAGTGAGCTTCAGGCCAATTCACCCCTCCACTTT
TRBJ2-7 - - TRBV7-9 CASSREPDGEQYF TGTGCCAGCAGTCGAGAGCCAGACGGCGAGCAGTACTTC
TRBJ2-7 - TRBD2 TRBV5-5 CASSPIAGGPGEQYF TGTGCCAGCAGCCCGATTGCGGGGGGGCCGGGTGAGCAGTACTTC
TRBJ1-2 many TRBD1 TRBV5-6 CASSFPRTGEDYGYTF TGTGCCAGCAGCTTTCCTAGGACAGGGGAGGACTATGGCTACACCTTC
TRBJ2-7 many TRBD1 TRBV10-3 CAITKDREVYEQYF TGTGCCATCACCAAGGACAGGGAAGTCTACGAGCAGTACTTC
TRBJ2-3 - - TRBV10-1 CASSDFPTGVSTDTQYF TGCGCCAGCAGTGACTTCCCTACGGGGGTGAGCACAGATACGCAGTATTTT
TRBJ1-2 - TRBD1 TRBV10-3 CAISQPGQGLESGYTF TGTGCCATCAGTCAACCGGGACAGGGACTTGAGAGTGGCTACACCTTC
TRBJ2-5 once - TRBV29-1 CSVDRGKETQYF TGCAGCGTTGATCGGGGGAAAGAGACCCAGTACTTC
TRBJ1-6 - - TRBV4-3 CASSQDENSPLHF TGCGCCAGCAGCCAAGATGAGAATTCACCCCTCCACTTT
TRBJ1-2 many - TRBV12-3/TRBV12-4 CASSLALQGDGYTF TGTGCCAGCAGTTTAGCGCTACAGGGCGATGGCTACACCTTC
TRBJ1-1 many - TRBV19 CATSPGTNTEAFF TGTGCCACCTCCCCCGGCACGAACACTGAAGCTTTCTTT
TRBJ1-2 - TRBD1 TRBV29-1 CSVDRTGYGYTF TGCAGCGTTGACCGGACAGGGTATGGCTACACCTTC
TRBJ2-5 many - TRBV25-1 CASSESGRETQYF TGTGCCAGCAGTGAATCCGGGAGAGAGACCCAGTACTTC
TRBJ2-7 - TRBD2 TRBV4-1 CASSQGAGGSYEQYF TGCGCCAGCAGCCAAGGGGCGGGGGGGTCCTACGAGCAGTACTTC
TRBJ1-1 - - TRBV20-1 CSATRNTEAFF TGCAGTGCTACCAGGAACACTGAAGCTTTCTTT
TRBJ2-7 - - TRBV2 CTSRFREQYF TGTACCAGCCGCTTTCGCGAGCAGTACTTC
TRBJ2-1 - - TRBV29-1 CSVKKSAAQFF TGCAGCGTGAAGAAATCGGCGGCGCAGTTCTTC
TRBJ1-5 - TRBD1 TRBV2 CASKGTGQGAFLGNQPQHF TGTGCCAGCAAGGGAACGGGACAGGGGGCCTTCCTGGGCAATCAGCCCCAGCATTTT
TRBJ1-6 few TRBD1 TRBV9 CASSVGGTGNSPLHF TGTGCCAGCAGCGTTGGGGGGACAGGGAATTCACCCCTCCACTTT
TRBJ2-7 - - TRBV5-6 CASSYAYEQYF TGTGCCAGCAGCTATGCCTACGAGCAGTACTTC
TRBJ1-2 many - TRBV13 CASSMNLNYGYTF TGTGCCAGCAGCATGAACTTAAACTATGGCTACACCTTC
TRBJ1-1 many TRBD1 TRBV6-5 CASGNWDRGRTEAFF TGTGCCAGCGGTAACTGGGACAGGGGCCGAACTGAAGCTTTCTTT
TRBJ1-1 - - TRBV4-1 CASSQEAGAWLEAFF TGCGCCAGCAGCCAAGAAGCCGGAGCGTGGCTTGAAGCTTTCTTT
TRBJ2-3 - TRBD1 TRBV7-3 CASSWTGGLDEQYF TGTGCCAGCAGCTGGACAGGGGGCTTGGATGAGCAGTATTTT
TRBJ2-7 - TRBD1 TRBV5-1 CASSFSGTEAYEQYF TGCGCCAGCAGCTTCTCCGGGACAGAGGCCTACGAGCAGTACTTC
TRBJ2-7 - - TRBV15 CATSPRTTGREQYF TGTGCCACCAGCCCTCGGACTACAGGGAGGGAGCAGTACTTC
TRBJ1-6 - - TRBV5-1 CASSYTGINFGEQYFGPPLHF -
TRBJ2-2 - TRBD1 TRBV15 CATSTRQGPYTGELFF TGTGCCACCAGCACCCGACAGGGGCCCTACACCGGGGAGCTGTTTTTT
TRBJ2-7 - TRBD1 TRBV2 CASSRDREREQYF TGTGCCAGCAGTCGGGACAGGGAGAGGGAGCAGTACTTC
TRBJ2-7 - - TRBV7-6 CASSLIQGGSYEQYF TGTGCCAGCAGCTTAATCCAGGGCGGATCCTACGAGCAGTACTTC
TRBJ1-4 - TRBD1 TRBV7-6 CASREGQGEEKLFF TGTGCCAGCAGGGAGGGACAGGGAGAAGAAAAACTGTTTTTT
TRBJ2-1 once TRBD2 TRBV2 CASSFGLAGANEQFF TGTGCCAGCAGTTTTGGGCTAGCGGGAGCCAATGAGCAGTTCTTC
TRBJ2-7 - - TRBV29-1 CSVTAGSYEQYF TGCAGCGTCACAGCTGGCTCCTACGAGCAGTACTTC
TRBJ2-7 few TRBD1 TRBV7-8 CASSPRPGQGTEQYF TGTGCCAGCAGCCCGCGTCCGGGACAGGGGACCGAGCAGTACTTC
TRBJ2-1 - TRBD2 TRBV7-8 CASSFGLAEHNEQFF TGTGCCAGCAGCTTCGGACTAGCCGAACACAATGAGCAGTTCTTC
TRBJ2-4 - TRBD1 TRBV25-1 CASSETTPDRGTQYF TGTGCCAGCAGTGAAACCACCCCGGACAGGGGGACTCAGTACTTC
TRBJ1-1 few - TRBV2 CASSDGWGWAEAFF TGTGCCAGCAGTGATGGGTGGGGGTGGGCTGAAGCTTTCTTT
TRBJ2-3 - - TRBV7-3 CASSLVSGTGTDTQYF TGTGCCAGCAGCTTAGTATCGGGGACCGGCACAGATACGCAGTATTTT
TRBJ1-1 many - TRBV2 CAARGEGNTEAFF TGTGCAGCACGGGGGGAGGGGAACACTGAAGCTTTCTTT
TRBJ2-1 - - TRBV20-1 CSAREGDNEQFF TGCAGTGCTAGAGAGGGGGACAATGAGCAGTTCTTC